One TCR beta chain is described in this entry. The antigen is undetermined. It was RNA transcripts that yielded the amplified TCR beta CDR3 regions. First-round RT-PCR targeting the TCR CDR3 was performed with the HTBI primer set. TCRdb re-derived calls from the multiplex PCR reads in MiXCR, one entry per CDR3 protein. The sample contains hundreds of thousands of distinct CDR3 sequences, roughly 15% of which appear only once. There are 17 residues in the CDR3. CDR1 is SGHDT, CDR2 YYEEEE, per germline. V was clipped by 1 base and J by 1 base, with 15 bases between them. The data are from a study of T cells in Graves' hyperthyroidism and ophthalmopathy. Under 3 months was the duration of disease in ophthalmopathy patients, who also had a Clinical Activity Score of at least 3 and a NOSPECS grade of at least 4. Broader study findings: A model of 13 V-J pairs discriminated ophthalmopathy from stable hyperthyroidism.

The specimen sequenced was blood. This TCR came from a man in his late teens or twenties with Graves' ophthalmopathy. The chain employs TRBV5-6 and TRBJ2-1; the D gene is possibly TRBD2 (6 bases). CDR3 region: CASSLSSRRVSYNEQFF. The CDR3 bases are TGTGCCAGCAGCTTGTCCTCGCGGAGGGTTTCCTACAATGAGCAGTTCTTC.